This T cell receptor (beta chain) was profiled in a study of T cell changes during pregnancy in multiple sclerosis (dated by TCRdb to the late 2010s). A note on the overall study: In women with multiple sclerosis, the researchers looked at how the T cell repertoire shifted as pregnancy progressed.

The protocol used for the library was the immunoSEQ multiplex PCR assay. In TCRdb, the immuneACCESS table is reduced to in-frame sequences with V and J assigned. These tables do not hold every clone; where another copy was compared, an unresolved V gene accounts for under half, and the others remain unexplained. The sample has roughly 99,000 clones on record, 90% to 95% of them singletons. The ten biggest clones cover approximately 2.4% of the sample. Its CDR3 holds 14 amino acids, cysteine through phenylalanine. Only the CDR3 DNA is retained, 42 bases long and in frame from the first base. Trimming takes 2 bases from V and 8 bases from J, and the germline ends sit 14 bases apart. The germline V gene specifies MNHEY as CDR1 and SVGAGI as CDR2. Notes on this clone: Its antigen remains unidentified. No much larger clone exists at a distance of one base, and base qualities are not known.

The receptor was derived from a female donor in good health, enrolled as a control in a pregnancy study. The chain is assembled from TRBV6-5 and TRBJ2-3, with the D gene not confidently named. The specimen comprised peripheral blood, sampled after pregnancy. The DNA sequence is TGTGCCAGCAGTTACGGCAGGTTGGTCGGTACGCAGTATTTT. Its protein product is CASSYGRLVGTQYF.